This T cell receptor beta chain was recorded in a study of Ad26.COV2.S vaccination and SARS-CoV-2 variants. Some clones are missing from TCRdb's copy, which holds only in-frame ones; the method was immunoSEQ multiplex PCR. The sample holds some 340,000 clones, 70% to 90% seen once. The length of the CDR3 is 15 residues. V shed 3 bases, J shed 4 bases, and the junction held 7 bases outside the gene matches. From germline, CDR1 is SGHRS and CDR2 YFSETQ. Treatment given: roughly 19 received Ad26.COV2.S at low or high dose, single or two shots; about 5 received placebo; per-sample allocation not given. Sampling occurred on day 63 after the first vaccine or placebo injection.

The specimen was peripheral blood, collected in a trial of Ad26.COV2.S vaccine versus placebo. The source of this sequence is a person between 18 and 65 years old who received the Ad26.COV2.S COVID-19 vaccine or a placebo. V gene TRBV5-1 combines with J gene TRBJ1-2, with 9 bases fitting TRBD1. The CDR3 loop is CASSSGQGQGYGYTF. The CDR3 DNA follows: TGCGCCAGCAGCTCCGGCCAGGGACAGGGCTATGGCTACACCTTC.